These 8 T cell receptor beta chains were sequenced from one sample in a study of blood T cell repertoires in COVID-19. The table came from immunoSEQ multiplex PCR; TCRdb's copy has only in-frame clones and leaves some out. The table shows about 120,000 clones, with about three quarters occurring only once. The specimen was peripheral blood. The receptors shown here come from a man aged 65 to 79 with acute or convalescent COVID-19.

The chain uses TRBV5-1 and TRBJ2-5; 9 bases align to TRBD2. V dropped 0 bases and J dropped 5; count of bases not matched to a gene: 11. Germline V gene data show CDR1 as SGHRS and CDR2 as YFSETQ. CDR3 length equals 17 residues. The CDR3 DNA reads as TGCGCCAGCAGCTTGGGTTTAGGGACTAGCAATCGGGAGACCCAGTACTTC. This encodes CASSLGLGTSNRETQYF.

This clone was seen only a few times. The V and J genes are TRBV19 and TRBJ2-3; TRBD1 might be the D (6 bases). The germline V gene has CDR1 LNHDA and CDR2 SQIVND (reference sequence). The CDR3 has 15 amino acids. The ends were cut back, 3 bases at V and 6 bases at J, with 16 bases in the middle. CDR3 in DNA: TGTGCCAGTAGTATGGGGGCAGCAGACCGGGATACGCAGTATTTT. Its protein is CASSMGAADRDTQYF.

The chain links TRBV21-1 to TRBJ2-7; TRBD1, the table's D call, lacks a check against the DNA. TRBV21-1 is a listed pseudogene. The CDR3 contains 14 residues. CDR3 coding DNA: TGTGCCAGCAGCGGCAGGGACAGGATCTACGAGCAGTACTTC. Translated, it gives CASSGRDRIYEQYF.

The chain combines TRBV5-1 with TRBJ2-1; perhaps TRBD2 as D (5 bases). The V gene lost 4 bases and the J gene lost 8 bases, with 16 bases spanning the gap. Germline CDR1 is SGHRS and CDR2 is YFSETQ. The CDR3 has 14 amino acids. CDR3 region: CASSGDVTSDEQFF. CDR3 DNA sequence: TGCGCCAGCAGCGGCGACGTAACTAGTGATGAGCAGTTCTTC.

On this clone: The sample contains more than one DNA sequence encoding this CDR3. J is TRBJ2-2 and V is TRBV10-3; TRBD1 matches 10 bases. The CDR3 consists of 14 residues. Germline V gene data show CDR1 as ENHRY and CDR2 as SYGVKD. Unmatched junction bases numbered 6, after V lost 11 bases and J lost 3 bases. The CDR3 loop reads CAGGQGLDTGELFF. The CDR3 DNA follows: TGTGCCGGGGGACAGGGGCTGGACACCGGGGAGCTGTTTTTT.

The chain uses TRBV5-5 and TRBJ1-4; D not certain. Germline lookup yields CDR1 SGHKS and CDR2 YYEKEE (reference sequence). The CDR3 length is 14 residues. Trimming shortened V by 1 base and J by 1 base, and 5 bases separated the two germline ends. CDR3 coding DNA: TGTGCCAGCAGCTTGACTAGAACTAATGAAAAACTGTTTTTT. Protein: CASSLTRTNEKLFF.

V usage is TRBV28 and J usage is TRBJ2-3; 7 bases are shared with TRBD2. The CDR3 length is 16 residues. The trim removed 0 bases at V and 2 bases at J, leaving 5 bases unmatched. The germline gives CDR1 MDHEN, CDR2 SYDVKM. CDR3 DNA sequence: TGTGCCAGCAGTTTATGGGGGAGGGCGGTCACAGATACGCAGTATTTT. This codes for CASSLWGRAVTDTQYF.

This clone was observed a few times. For the CDR3, the DNA is TGTGCCAGCAGCCTCTATTCTCAGGGGGATACGCAGTATTTT. Its translation: CASSLYSQGDTQYF. V usage is TRBV7-2 and J usage is TRBJ2-3, with D perhaps TRBD1 (6 bases). The CDR3 has 14 residues. Germline V gene lookup returns CDR1 SGHTA and CDR2 FQGNSA. V shed 5 bases and J shed 6 bases, with 15 bases lying between them.